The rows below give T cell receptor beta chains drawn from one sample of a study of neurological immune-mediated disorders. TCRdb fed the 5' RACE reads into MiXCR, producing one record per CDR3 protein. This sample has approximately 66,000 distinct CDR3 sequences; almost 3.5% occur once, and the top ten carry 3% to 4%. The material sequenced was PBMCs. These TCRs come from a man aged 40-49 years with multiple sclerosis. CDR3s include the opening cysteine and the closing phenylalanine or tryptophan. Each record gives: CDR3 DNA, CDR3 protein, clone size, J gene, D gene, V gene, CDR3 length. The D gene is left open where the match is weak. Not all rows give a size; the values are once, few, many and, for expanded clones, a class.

DNA: TGCGCCAGCAGCCAAGGAGACAGGGGTTACGATACGCAGTATTTT
CDR3: CASSQGDRGYDTQYF
size: many
J: TRBJ2-3
D: TRBD1
V: TRBV4-1
length: 15

DNA: TGCGCCAGCAGCTTGGGCGGGGGGGAACGGGAGCAGTACTTC
CDR3: CASSLGGGEREQYF
size: many
J: TRBJ2-7
D: TRBD2
V: TRBV5-1
length: 14

DNA: TGCGCCAGCAGCCTGCCAGGGGATGAGCAGTTCTTC
CDR3: CASSLPGDEQFF
size: many
J: TRBJ2-1
D: .
V: TRBV5-1
length: 12

DNA: TGTGCCAGCAGCGCCATCTCAGTACTAAACACCGGGGAGCTGTTTTTT
CDR3: CASSAISVLNTGELFF
size: many
J: TRBJ2-2
D: .
V: TRBV7-9
length: 16

DNA: TGCAGTGCTTCTACAACTGAGCTCGAGCAGTACTTC
CDR3: CSASTTELEQYF
size: many
J: TRBJ2-7
D: .
V: TRBV20-1
length: 12

DNA: TGTGCCAGCAGTTTATCGGTTTCCGAGCAGTACTTC
CDR3: CASSLSVSEQYF
size: many
J: TRBJ2-7
D: .
V: TRBV12-3/TRBV12-4
length: 12

DNA: TGTGCCAGCAGTTTAAGTCAGGGAAATCAGCCCCAGCATTTT
CDR3: CASSLSQGNQPQHF
size: many
J: TRBJ1-5
D: .
V: TRBV12-3/TRBV12-4
length: 14

DNA: TGTGCCAGCAAATCCCAGGGACCTGGAAACACCATATATTTT
CDR3: CASKSQGPGNTIYF
size: many
J: TRBJ1-3
D: .
V: TRBV2
length: 14

DNA: TGTGCCAGCAGTGAATATTCGACTACTGGGGCCAACGTCCTGACTTTC
CDR3: CASSEYSTTGANVLTF
size: many
J: TRBJ2-6
D: .
V: TRBV25-1
length: 16

DNA: TGTGCCAGCAGCCACGGACTAGCTACTGAGCAGTTCTTC
CDR3: CASSHGLATEQFF
size: many
J: TRBJ2-1
D: TRBD2
V: TRBV14
length: 13

DNA: TGCAGTGCCGGTGGAGGGGTTGAAGCTTTCTTT
CDR3: CSAGGGVEAFF
size: many
J: TRBJ1-1
D: .
V: TRBV20-1
length: 11

DNA: TGCAGTGCAACGATACGGACTAGCGGTAACACAGATACGCAGTATTTT
CDR3: CSATIRTSGNTDTQYF
size: many
J: TRBJ2-3
D: TRBD2
V: TRBV20-1
length: 16

DNA: TGTGCCAGCAGCTTTCTTGCGGGGGGCTACCAAGAGACCCAGTACTTC
CDR3: CASSFLAGGYQETQYF
size: many
J: TRBJ2-5
D: TRBD2
V: TRBV7-8
length: 16

DNA: TGTGCCAGCACCACCGGCGGGACTGAAGCTTTCTTT
CDR3: CASTTGGTEAFF
size: many
J: TRBJ1-1
D: .
V: TRBV7-9
length: 12

DNA: TGTGCCACCAGCAGAGTCGACAGGGGGCAGGAGACCCAGTACTTC
CDR3: CATSRVDRGQETQYF
size: many
J: TRBJ2-5
D: TRBD1
V: TRBV15
length: 15

DNA: TGCGCCAGCAGCTTGACGGCAGGGGGCAGGTCACCCCTCCACTTT
CDR3: CASSLTAGGRSPLHF
size: many
J: TRBJ1-6
D: TRBD1
V: TRBV5-1
length: 15

DNA: TGTGCCAGCAGTCCCGGGACAGGGGAGACCGGGGAGCTGTTTTTT
CDR3: CASSPGTGETGELFF
size: .
J: TRBJ2-2
D: TRBD1
V: TRBV12-3/TRBV12-4
length: 15

DNA: TGCAGTGCTAGCGTGGGGGGGACTAGATCCTACGAGCAGCACTTC
CDR3: CSASVGGTRSYEQHF
size: .
J: TRBJ2-7
D: TRBD2
V: TRBV20-1
length: 15

DNA: TGTGCCAGTAGTGGCTTCCCGGGCGGTGGCTACACCTTC
CDR3: CASSGFPGGGYTF
size: few
J: TRBJ1-2
D: .
V: TRBV19
length: 13

DNA: TGCAGCGTTGAGGGGAGCATTCTTAATGAGCAGTTCTTC
CDR3: CSVEGSILNEQFF
size: medium-sized
J: TRBJ2-1
D: .
V: TRBV29-1
length: 13

DNA: TGCGCCAGCAGCTTACTGTCAGCGAACACTGAAGCTTTCTTT
CDR3: CASSLLSANTEAFF
size: many
J: TRBJ1-1
D: .
V: TRBV5-1
length: 14

DNA: TGTGCCAGCAGTGAAGCGCTTCGAAGGGCTCAGCCCCAGCATTTT
CDR3: CASSEALRRAQPQHF
size: many
J: TRBJ1-5
D: .
V: TRBV2
length: 15

DNA: TGCGCCAGCAGCCCTGGGGGGACAGGGGATCGCTATGGCTACACCTTC
CDR3: CASSPGGTGDRYGYTF
size: many
J: TRBJ1-2
D: TRBD1
V: TRBV5-1
length: 16

DNA: TGCAGCGTTGAGCGGGTCGAGGACTGGGGTGAAAAACTGTTTTTT
CDR3: CSVERVEDWGEKLFF
size: many
J: TRBJ1-4
D: .
V: TRBV29-1
length: 15

DNA: TGTGCCAGCAGCCGCAGTGGGTACGAGCAGTACTTC
CDR3: CASSRSGYEQYF
size: many
J: TRBJ2-7
D: .
V: TRBV7-8
length: 12

DNA: TGTGCCAGCAGCTCGCTGGACAGGGGGCTGCGAAGGACTGAAGCTTTCTTT
CDR3: CASSSLDRGLRRTEAFF
size: many
J: TRBJ1-1
D: TRBD1
V: TRBV5-8
length: 17

DNA: TGTGCCAGCAGCTTGGGACCGGGACAGGTTCTTAATAACTATGGCTACACCTTC
CDR3: CASSLGPGQVLNNYGYTF
size: many
J: TRBJ1-2
D: TRBD1
V: TRBV11-2
length: 18